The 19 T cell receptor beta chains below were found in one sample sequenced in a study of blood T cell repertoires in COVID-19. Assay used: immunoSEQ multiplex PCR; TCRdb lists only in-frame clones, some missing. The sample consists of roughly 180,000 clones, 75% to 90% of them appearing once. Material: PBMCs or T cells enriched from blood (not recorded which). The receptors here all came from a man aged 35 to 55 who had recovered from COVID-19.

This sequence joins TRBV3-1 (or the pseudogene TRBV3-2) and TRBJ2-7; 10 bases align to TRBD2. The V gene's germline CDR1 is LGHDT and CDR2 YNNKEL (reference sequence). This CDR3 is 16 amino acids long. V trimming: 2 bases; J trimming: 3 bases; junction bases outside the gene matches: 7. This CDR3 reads CASSQSAGGSFYEQYF. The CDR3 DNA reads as TGTGCCAGCAGCCAATCAGCGGGAGGGTCCTTCTACGAGCAGTACTTC.

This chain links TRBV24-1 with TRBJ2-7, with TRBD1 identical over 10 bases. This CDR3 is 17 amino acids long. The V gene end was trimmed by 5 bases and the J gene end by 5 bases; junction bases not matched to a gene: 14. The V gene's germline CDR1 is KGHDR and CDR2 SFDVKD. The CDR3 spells CATSALDSGTGVHEQYF. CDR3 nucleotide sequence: TGTGCCACCAGTGCGCTGGACTCCGGGACAGGGGTCCACGAGCAGTACTTC.

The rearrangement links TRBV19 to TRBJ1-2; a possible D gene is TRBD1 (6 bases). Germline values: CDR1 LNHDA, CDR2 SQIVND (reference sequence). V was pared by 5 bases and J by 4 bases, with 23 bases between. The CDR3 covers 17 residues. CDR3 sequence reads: CASSLGQPLSDLYGYTF. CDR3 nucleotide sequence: TGTGCCAGTAGTCTCGGACAGCCCCTTTCGGATCTCTATGGCTACACCTTC.

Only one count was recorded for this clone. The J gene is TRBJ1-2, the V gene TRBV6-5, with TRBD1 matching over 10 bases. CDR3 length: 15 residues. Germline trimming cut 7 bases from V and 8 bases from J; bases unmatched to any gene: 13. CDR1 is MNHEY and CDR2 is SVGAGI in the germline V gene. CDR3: CASTNGGQGREGYTF. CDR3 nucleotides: TGTGCCAGCACCAACGGGGGACAGGGGCGGGAGGGCTACACCTTC.

The CDR3 DNA follows: TGTGCCAGTAGTGAGACAGGGGGCCAGTGGAGTGGCTACACCTTC. The encoded protein is CASSETGGQWSGYTF. The V gene is TRBV19, the J gene TRBJ1-2, with TRBD1 matching over 10 bases. This CDR3 has 15 amino acids. Germline assignment: CDR1 LNHDA and CDR2 SQIVND (reference sequence). Trimming at V came to 5 bases and at J to 7 bases, leaving 10 bases not matched to a gene.

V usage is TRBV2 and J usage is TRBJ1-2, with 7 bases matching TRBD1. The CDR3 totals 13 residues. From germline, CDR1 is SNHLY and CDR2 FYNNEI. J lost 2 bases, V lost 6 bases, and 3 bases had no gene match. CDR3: CASSVGQNYGYTF. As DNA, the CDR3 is TGTGCCAGCAGCGTGGGACAGAACTATGGCTACACCTTC.

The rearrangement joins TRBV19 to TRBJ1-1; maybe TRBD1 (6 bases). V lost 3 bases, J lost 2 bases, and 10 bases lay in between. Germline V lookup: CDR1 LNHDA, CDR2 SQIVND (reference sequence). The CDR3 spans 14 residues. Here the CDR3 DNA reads TGTGCCAGTAGTATGGGGGCCTTCAACACTGAAGCTTTCTTT. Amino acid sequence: CASSMGAFNTEAFF.

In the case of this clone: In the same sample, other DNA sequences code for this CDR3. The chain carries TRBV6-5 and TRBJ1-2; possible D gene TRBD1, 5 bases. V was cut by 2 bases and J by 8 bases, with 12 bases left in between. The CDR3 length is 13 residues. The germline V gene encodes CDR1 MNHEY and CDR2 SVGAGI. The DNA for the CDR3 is TGTGCCAGCAGTTACCGGCAGGGAGGCGGCTACACCTTC. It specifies CASSYRQGGGYTF.

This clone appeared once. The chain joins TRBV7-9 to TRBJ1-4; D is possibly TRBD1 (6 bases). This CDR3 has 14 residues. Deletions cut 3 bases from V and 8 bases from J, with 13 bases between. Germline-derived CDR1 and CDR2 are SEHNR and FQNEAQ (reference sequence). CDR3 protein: CASSLSGGLEKLFF. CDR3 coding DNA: TGTGCCAGCAGCTTGTCCGGGGGGCTAGAAAAACTGTTTTTT.

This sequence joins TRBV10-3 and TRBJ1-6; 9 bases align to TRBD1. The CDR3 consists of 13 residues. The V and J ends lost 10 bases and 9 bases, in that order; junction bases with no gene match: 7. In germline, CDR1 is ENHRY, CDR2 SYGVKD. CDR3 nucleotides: TGTGCCACCAACAGGGGGCAGGGTTCACCCCTCCACTTT. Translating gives CATNRGQGSPLHF.

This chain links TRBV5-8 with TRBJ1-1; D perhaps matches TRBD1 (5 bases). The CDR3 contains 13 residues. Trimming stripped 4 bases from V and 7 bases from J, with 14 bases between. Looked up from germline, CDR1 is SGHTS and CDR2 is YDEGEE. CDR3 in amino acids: CASSLGTAREAFF. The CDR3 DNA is TGTGCCAGCAGCCTGGGGACTGCCCGTGAAGCTTTCTTT.

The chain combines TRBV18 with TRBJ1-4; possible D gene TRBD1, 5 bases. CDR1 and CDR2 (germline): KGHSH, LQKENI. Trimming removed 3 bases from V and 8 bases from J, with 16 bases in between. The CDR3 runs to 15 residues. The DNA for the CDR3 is TGTGCCAGCTCACCCCCGACCGACTGGGGCGAAAAACTGTTTTTT. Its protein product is CASSPPTDWGEKLFF.

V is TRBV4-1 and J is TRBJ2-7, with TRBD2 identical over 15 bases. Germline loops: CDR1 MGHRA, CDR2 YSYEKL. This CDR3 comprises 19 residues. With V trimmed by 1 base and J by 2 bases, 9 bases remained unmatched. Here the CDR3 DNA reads TGCGCCAGCAGCCAAGCGGGACTAGCGGGAGGTCATAGGACCTACGAGCAGTACTTC. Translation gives CASSQAGLAGGHRTYEQYF.

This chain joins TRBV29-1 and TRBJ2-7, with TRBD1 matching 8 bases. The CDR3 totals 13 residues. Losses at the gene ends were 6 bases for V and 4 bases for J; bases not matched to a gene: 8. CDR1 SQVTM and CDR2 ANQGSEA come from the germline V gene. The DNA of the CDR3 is TGCAGCGTCAGGACAGGGCGTGCATACGAGCAGTACTTC. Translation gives CSVRTGRAYEQYF.

The CDR3 loop is CASKRERLNTGELFF. The CDR3 DNA follows: TGTGCCAGCAAACGAGAGCGGCTGAACACCGGGGAGCTGTTTTTT. V is TRBV7-8 and J is TRBJ2-2, with a tentative D call TRBD2 (5 bases). The CDR3 is 15 residues long. Germline V gene data show CDR1 as SGHVS and CDR2 as FQNEAQ. Trimming cost V 7 bases and J 1 base, with 13 bases left between them. Full variable domain (remainder filled in from reference TRBV7-8 and TRBJ2-2): GAGVSQSPRYKVAKRGQDVALRCDPISGHVSLFWYQQALGQGPEFLTYFQNEAQLDKSGLPSDRFFAERPEGSVSTLKIQRTQQEDSAVYLCASKRERLNTGELFFGEGSRLTVL.

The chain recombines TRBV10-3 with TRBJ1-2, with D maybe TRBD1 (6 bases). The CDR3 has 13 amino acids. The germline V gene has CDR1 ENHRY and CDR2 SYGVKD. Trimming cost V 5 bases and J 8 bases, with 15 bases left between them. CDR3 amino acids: CAISRSAGEGYTF. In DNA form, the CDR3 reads TGTGCCATCAGTAGGTCGGCAGGGGAAGGCTACACCTTC.

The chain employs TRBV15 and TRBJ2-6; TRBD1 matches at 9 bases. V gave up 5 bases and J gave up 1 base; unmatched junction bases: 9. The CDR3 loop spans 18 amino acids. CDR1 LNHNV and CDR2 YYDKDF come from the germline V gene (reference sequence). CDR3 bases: TGTGCCACCAGCGGCGTCCCGGGACAGGGTTCTGGGGCCAACGTCCTGACTTTC. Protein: CATSGVPGQGSGANVLTF.

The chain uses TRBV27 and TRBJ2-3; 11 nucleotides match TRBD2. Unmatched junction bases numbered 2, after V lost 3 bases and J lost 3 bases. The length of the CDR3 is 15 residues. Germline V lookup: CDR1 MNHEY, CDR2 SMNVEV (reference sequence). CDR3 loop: CASSFLAGGTDTQYF. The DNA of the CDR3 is TGTGCCAGCAGTTTCTTAGCGGGGGGGACAGATACGCAGTATTTT.

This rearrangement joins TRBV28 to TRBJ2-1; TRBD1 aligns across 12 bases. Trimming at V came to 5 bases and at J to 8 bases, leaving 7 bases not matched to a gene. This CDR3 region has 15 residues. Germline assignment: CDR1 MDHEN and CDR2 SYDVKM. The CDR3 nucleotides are TGTGCCAGCAGTCCGGGACAGGGGGCTAGGGATGAGCAGTTCTTC. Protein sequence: CASSPGQGARDEQFF.